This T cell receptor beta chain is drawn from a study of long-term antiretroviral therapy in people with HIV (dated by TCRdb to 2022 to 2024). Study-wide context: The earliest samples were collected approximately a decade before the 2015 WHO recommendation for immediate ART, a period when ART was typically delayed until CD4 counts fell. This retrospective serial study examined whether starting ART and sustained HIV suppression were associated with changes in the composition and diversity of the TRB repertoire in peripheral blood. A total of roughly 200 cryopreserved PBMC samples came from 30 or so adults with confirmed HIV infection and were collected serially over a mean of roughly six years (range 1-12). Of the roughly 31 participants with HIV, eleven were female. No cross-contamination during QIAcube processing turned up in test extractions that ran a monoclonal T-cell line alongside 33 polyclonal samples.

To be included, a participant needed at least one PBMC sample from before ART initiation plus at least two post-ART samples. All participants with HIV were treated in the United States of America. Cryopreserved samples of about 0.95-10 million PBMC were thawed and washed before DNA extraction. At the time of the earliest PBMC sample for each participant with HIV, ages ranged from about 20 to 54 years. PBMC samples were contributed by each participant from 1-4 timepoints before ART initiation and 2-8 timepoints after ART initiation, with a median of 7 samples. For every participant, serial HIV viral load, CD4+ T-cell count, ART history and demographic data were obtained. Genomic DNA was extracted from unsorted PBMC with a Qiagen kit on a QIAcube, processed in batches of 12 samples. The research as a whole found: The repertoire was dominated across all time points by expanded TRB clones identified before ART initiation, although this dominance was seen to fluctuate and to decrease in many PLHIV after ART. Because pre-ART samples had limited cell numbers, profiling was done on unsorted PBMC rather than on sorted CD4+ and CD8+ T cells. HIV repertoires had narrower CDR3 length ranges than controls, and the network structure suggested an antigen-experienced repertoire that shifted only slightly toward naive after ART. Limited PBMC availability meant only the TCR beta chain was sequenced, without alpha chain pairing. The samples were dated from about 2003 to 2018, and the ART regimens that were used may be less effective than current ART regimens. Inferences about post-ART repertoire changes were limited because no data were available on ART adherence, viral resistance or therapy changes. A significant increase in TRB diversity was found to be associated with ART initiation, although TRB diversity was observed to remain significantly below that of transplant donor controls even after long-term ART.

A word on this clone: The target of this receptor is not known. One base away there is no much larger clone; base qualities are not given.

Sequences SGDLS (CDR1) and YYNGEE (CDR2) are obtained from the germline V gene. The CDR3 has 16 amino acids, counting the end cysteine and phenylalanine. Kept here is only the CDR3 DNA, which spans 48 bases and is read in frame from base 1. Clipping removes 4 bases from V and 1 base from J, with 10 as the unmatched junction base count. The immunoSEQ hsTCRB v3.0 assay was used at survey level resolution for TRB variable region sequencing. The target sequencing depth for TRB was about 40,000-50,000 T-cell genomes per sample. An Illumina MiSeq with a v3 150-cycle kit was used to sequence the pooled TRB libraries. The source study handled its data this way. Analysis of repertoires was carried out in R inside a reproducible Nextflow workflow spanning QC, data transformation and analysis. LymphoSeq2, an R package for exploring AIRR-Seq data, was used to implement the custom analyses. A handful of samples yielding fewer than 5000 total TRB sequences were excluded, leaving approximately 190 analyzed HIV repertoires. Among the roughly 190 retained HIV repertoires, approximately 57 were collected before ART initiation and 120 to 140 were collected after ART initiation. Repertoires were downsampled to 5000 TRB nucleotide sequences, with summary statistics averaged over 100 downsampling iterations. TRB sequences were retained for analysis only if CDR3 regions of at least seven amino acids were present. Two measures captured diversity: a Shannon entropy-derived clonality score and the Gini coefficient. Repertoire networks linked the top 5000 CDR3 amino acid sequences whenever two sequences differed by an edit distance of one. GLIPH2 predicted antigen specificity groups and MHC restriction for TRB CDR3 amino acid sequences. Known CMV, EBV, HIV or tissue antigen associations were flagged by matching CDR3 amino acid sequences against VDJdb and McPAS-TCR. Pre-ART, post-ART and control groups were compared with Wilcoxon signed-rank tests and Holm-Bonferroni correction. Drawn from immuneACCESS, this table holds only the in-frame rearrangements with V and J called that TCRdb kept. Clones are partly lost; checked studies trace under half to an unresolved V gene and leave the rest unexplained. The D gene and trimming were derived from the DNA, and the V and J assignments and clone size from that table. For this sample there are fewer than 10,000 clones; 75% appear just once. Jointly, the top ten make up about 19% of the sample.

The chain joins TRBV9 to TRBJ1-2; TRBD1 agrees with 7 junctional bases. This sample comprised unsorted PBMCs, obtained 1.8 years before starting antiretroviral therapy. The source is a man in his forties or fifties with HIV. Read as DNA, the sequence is TGTGCCAGCAGCCGAAAGGGGGACAGAGTTAACTATGGCTACACCTTC. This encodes CASSRKGDRVNYGYTF.